This T cell receptor (beta chain) was sequenced in a study of PD-L1 blockade in urothelial cancer. In the study overall: About 90% of the 29 patients were men with bladder-origin urothelial cancer.

The CDR3 extends over 19 amino acids. The V segment lost 3 bases and the J segment 0 bases; nucleotides outside the gene matches: 8. The V gene's germline CDR1 is LGHNA and CDR2 YNFKEQ. Using immunoSEQ multiplex PCR, the repertoire was profiled, and TCRdb retains in-frame clones only, with some absent. This sample has roughly 38,000 clones; roughly four fifths occur once, and the top ten carry roughly 7%. Time point given: pretreatment peripheral blood. Sequencing was performed on PBMCs, taken around atezolizumab (anti-PD-L1) treatment. The chain uses TRBV4-2 and TRBJ1-6; the match to TRBD1 covers 10 bases. The TCR sequence derives from a man aged 55 to 70 with urothelial cancer. The CDR3 here is CASSQDRGEAYSYNSPLHF. DNA of the CDR3: TGTGCCAGCAGCCAGGACAGGGGGGAGGCCTACTCCTATAATTCACCCCTCCACTTT.